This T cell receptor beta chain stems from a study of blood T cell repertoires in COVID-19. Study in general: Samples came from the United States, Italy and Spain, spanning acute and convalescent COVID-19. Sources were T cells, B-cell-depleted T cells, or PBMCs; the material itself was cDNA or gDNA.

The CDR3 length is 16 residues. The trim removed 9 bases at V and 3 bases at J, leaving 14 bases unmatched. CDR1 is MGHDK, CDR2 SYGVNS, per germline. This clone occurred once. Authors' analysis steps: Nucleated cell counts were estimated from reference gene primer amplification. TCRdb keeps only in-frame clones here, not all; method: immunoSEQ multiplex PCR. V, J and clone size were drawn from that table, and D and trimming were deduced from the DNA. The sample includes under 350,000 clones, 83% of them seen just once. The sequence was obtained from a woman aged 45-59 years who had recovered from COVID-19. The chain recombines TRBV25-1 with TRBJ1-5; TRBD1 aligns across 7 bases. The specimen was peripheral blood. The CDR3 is CARIITTDRANQPQHF. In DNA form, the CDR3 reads TGTGCCAGAATCATCACAACAGACAGGGCCAATCAGCCCCAGCATTTT.